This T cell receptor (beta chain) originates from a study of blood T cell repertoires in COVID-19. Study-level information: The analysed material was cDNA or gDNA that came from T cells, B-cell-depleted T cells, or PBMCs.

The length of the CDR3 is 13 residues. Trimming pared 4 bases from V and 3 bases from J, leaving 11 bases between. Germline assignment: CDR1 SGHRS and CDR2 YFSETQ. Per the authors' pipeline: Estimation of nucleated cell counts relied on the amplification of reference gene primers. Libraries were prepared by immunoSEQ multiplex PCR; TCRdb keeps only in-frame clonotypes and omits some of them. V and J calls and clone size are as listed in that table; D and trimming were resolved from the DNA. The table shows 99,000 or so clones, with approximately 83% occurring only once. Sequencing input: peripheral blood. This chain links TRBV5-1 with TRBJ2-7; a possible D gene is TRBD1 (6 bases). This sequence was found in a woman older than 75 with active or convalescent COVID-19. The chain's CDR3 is CASSTGQNYEQYF. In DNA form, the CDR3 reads TGCGCCAGCAGCACGGGACAAAACTACGAGCAGTACTTC.